These 8 T cell receptor beta chains share one sample of origin, sequenced in a study of blood T cell repertoires in COVID-19. The repertoire was sequenced with immunoSEQ multiplex PCR; TCRdb's copy has only in-frame clones and lacks some. The sample lists just over 95,000 clones; 80% to 85% were seen once. The sample was peripheral blood. These receptors came from a man aged 55 to 70 with acute or convalescent COVID-19.

This clone was observed a few times. The V gene is TRBV19, the J gene TRBJ1-1; D ambiguous. The germline gives CDR1 LNHDA, CDR2 SQIVND (reference sequence). V was clipped by 5 bases and J by 2 bases, with 12 bases between them. The CDR3 has 14 amino acids. The CDR3 DNA is TGTGCCAGTAGTCGCCTCACATCAAACACTGAAGCTTTCTTT. It encodes CASSRLTSNTEAFF. Based on the CDR3 plus reference TRBV19 and TRBJ1-1, the full variable domain is DGGITQSPKYLFRKEGQNVTLSCEQNLNHDAMYWYRQDPGQGLRLIYYSQIVNDFQKGDIAEGYSVSREKKESFPLTVTSAQKNPTAFYLCASSRLTSNTEAFFGQGTRLTVV.

V usage is TRBV5-1 and J usage is TRBJ1-1; D is uncertain. The CDR3 spans 15 residues. Germline V lookup: CDR1 SGHRS, CDR2 YFSETQ. The V gene lost 0 bases and the J gene lost 5 bases, with 14 bases spanning the gap. CDR3 residues: CASSLAEGRRTEAFF. CDR3 nucleotide sequence: TGCGCCAGCAGCTTGGCGGAGGGAAGGCGGACTGAAGCTTTCTTT.

V usage is TRBV5-1 and J usage is TRBJ1-2; D ambiguous. The CDR3 contains 16 residues. The ends were cut back, 4 bases at V and 8 bases at J, with 24 bases in the middle. Per the germline V gene, CDR1 is SGHRS and CDR2 is YFSETQ. CDR3 DNA sequence: TGCGCCAGCAGCCCGGGAGCCAGCACTCCTACTGAGGGCTACACCTTC. Translating it yields CASSPGASTPTEGYTF.

The CDR3 reads CASSQSLADQGTQYF. CDR3 coding DNA: TGTGCCAGCAGCCAATCACTAGCGGACCAAGGCACCCAGTACTTC. The chain is built from TRBV3-1 (or the pseudogene TRBV3-2) and TRBJ2-5; 8 positions match TRBD2. There are 15 residues in the CDR3. Germline V gene sequence: CDR1 LGHDT, CDR2 YNNKEL (reference sequence). Trimming at V came to 2 bases and at J to 8 bases, leaving 10 bases not matched to a gene.

The rearrangement links TRBV9 to TRBJ1-1; D unclear. This CDR3 contains 16 residues. Trimming took off 0 bases at V and 0 bases at J, with 12 bases between the two ends. The germline V gene encodes CDR1 SGDLS and CDR2 YYNGEE. DNA for the CDR3: TGTGCCAGCAGCGTAGATGGCCGAATCCTGAACACTGAAGCTTTCTTT. Protein sequence: CASSVDGRILNTEAFF.

V gene TRBV19 combines with J gene TRBJ1-1; no reliable D call. Trimming took 6 bases from V and 0 from J, leaving 8 bases between them. The CDR3 has 13 amino acids. Germline assignment: CDR1 LNHDA and CDR2 SQIVND (reference sequence). This chain's CDR3 is CASRSSMNTEAFF. As DNA, the CDR3 is TGTGCCAGTAGGTCGAGCATGAACACTGAAGCTTTCTTT.

V usage is TRBV19 and J usage is TRBJ2-1, with D maybe TRBD2 (5 bases). The germline V and J ends were trimmed by 4 bases and 8 bases, with 12 bases remaining between them. CDR1 and CDR2 from the germline V gene are LNHDA and SQIVND (reference sequence). This CDR3 region has 13 residues. As DNA, the CDR3 is TGTGCCAGTAGTACCCCGGACTGGGATGAGCAGTTCTTC. It encodes CASSTPDWDEQFF.

This sequence joins TRBV15 and TRBJ2-7; D is unresolved. The germline gives CDR1 LNHNV, CDR2 YYDKDF (reference sequence). V dropped 8 bases and J dropped 5 bases, with 13 bases sitting between them. The CDR3 covers 12 residues. CDR3 sequence (DNA): TGTGCCACCCGCGACACCCGGAACGAGCAGTACTTC. Protein product: CATRDTRNEQYF.